The clone carrying this T cell receptor (beta chain) was detected a few times. Antigen unknown. This entry is derived from a study of CD8+CD57+ T cells in acquired aplastic anemia. Background on the study: Quantities of DNA derived from sorted CD4+ and CD8+ cells averaged 3.2 ug.

V was shortened by 5 bases and J by 0 bases, with 14 bases between the two germline ends. The CDR3 has 15 residues. The germline gives CDR1 SGHTA, CDR2 FQGNSA. For sequencing, patients were chosen who had shown expansion of CD8+CD57+ cells by flow cytometry. Sampling of blood occurred while the patients had still received no therapy. Researchers used genomic DNA as the template to profile TCR beta VDJ and CDR3. One entry per CDR3 protein results from TCRdb running MiXCR on the reads. This table holds under 350,000 distinct CDR3 sequences, roughly 53% found once. General study findings and limits: The study found no significant CD8+ Simpson's diversity difference between patients and controls. Overlapping CD8+ CDR3 repertoires of patients and controls contained under 35 shared sequences.

The rearrangement joins TRBV7-2 to TRBJ2-7, with D tentatively TRBD1 (6 bases). The receptor's source is a human donor with aplastic anemia. Sequences were obtained from sorted CD4+, CD8+, or CD8+CD57+ T cells (not recorded which) from PBMCs. The DNA of the CDR3 is TGTGCCAGCAGCCTAAGCGGACAGTACTCCTACGAGCAGTACTTC. Residues: CASSLSGQYSYEQYF. Combining the CDR3 with reference TRBV7-2 and TRBJ2-7 gives the whole variable domain GAGVSQSPSNKVTEKGKDVELRCDPISGHTALYWYRQSLGQGLEFLIYFQGNSAPDKSGLPSDRFSAERTGGSVSTLTIQRTQQEDSAVYLCASSLSGQYSYEQYFGPGTRLTVT.